This TCR beta chain appears in the sequencing data of a study of blood T cells in healthy people across ages. Alongside a J-beta primer mix, a sample-barcoded 5' primer served in a second PCR lasting roughly 7 to 11 cycles. TCRdb reprocessed the 5' RACE reads via MiXCR and lists one record per CDR3 protein. The table records more than 900,000 distinct CDR3 sequences, about 27% of them present only once. This CDR3 is 15 amino acids long. Trimming removed 1 base from V and 5 bases from J; junction bases left unmatched: 6. Germline values: CDR1 MNHNS, CDR2 SASEGT. This sample also appeared in a second study, on T cells of mothers and their children.

The sequence was collected from a woman in her 40s in good health. The genes are TRBV6-1 and TRBJ2-3, with 7 bases fitting TRBD2. The material sequenced was blood. The CDR3 reads CASSEGSGGQDTQYF. The CDR3 nucleotides read TGTGCCAGCAGTGAAGGGTCGGGGGGTCAAGATACGCAGTATTTT.